This T cell receptor beta chain appears in the sequencing data of a study of graft-versus-host responses after intestinal transplantation. Details on this clone: Its target is not known.

Study results and caveats: Recipient bone marrow held GvH clones, some seen earlier in ileum or blood.

The repertoire was sequenced with immunoSEQ multiplex PCR; TCRdb's copy has only in-frame clones and lacks some. The table records 90,000 to 120,000 clones, roughly 87% of them present only once. CDR1 is LNHDA, CDR2 SQIVND, per germline (reference sequence). The V gene lost 6 bases and the J gene lost 4 bases, with 13 bases spanning the gap. The CDR3 extends over 13 amino acids. The receptor was isolated from a human donor who received an intestinal transplant. The sample here was unstimulated CD4+ T cells sorted from spleen or lymph node cells, taken before intestinal transplant. The chain carries TRBV19 and TRBJ2-7; D could derive from TRBD1 or TRBD2 (5 bases each). CDR3 loop: CASSIGTNYEQYF. The CDR3 DNA reads TGTGCCAGTAGCATCGGGACCAATTACGAGCAGTACTTC.